This T cell receptor (beta chain) was captured in a study of blood T cell repertoires in COVID-19 (dated by TCRdb to between 2020 and 2021). Turning to the overall study: Samples covering the acute and convalescent phases of COVID-19 were provided by collaborators in the United States, Italy and Spain. The samples were drawn from the first 160 participants of the ongoing ImmuneRACE study and from some 1,300 subjects provided by 6 global collaborators. The dataset comprised deeply sampled blood TCRbeta repertoires from subjects exposed to, actively infected with, or recovered from COVID-19. The repertoires were made available in a free public database intended to serve as a resource for research on the immune response to SARS-CoV-2. Nearly every sample came with metadata listing a de-identified subject ID, COVID-19 status, age in years and sex. Where available, HLA class I and class II types were taken from metadata supplied by the sample provider and were not determined by assay-based typing. The prospective study material was composed of cDNA or gDNA derived from T cells, B-cell-depleted T cells, or PBMCs.

Whole blood was collected in K2EDTA tubes by collaborating institutions according to the institutions' own protocols. For TCRbeta analysis, collaborators shipped samples in one of three forms: frozen whole blood, isolated PBMCs, or DNA extracted from either of those sample types. CDR1 and CDR2, per the germline V gene, are SNHLY and FYNNEI. Counted from cysteine to phenylalanine, this CDR3 has 13 amino acids. The DNA shown is the 39-base CDR3, in frame from base 1. V loses 6 bases of germline sequence and J loses 1 base, and the interval between the two ends is 9 bases. The research as a whole found: The amount of clinical and demographic metadata varied by source and participant and was provided uncurated.

This clone was detected only a few times. Its antigen has not been determined. Base qualities are not at hand, and no much larger clone is one base apart. TCRbeta CDR3 regions were amplified from genomic DNA by means of the immunoSEQ Assay, a bias-controlled multiplex PCR. The study's processing was this. The number of nucleated cells in each sample was estimated by amplification of reference gene primers within the assay. To quantify the absolute abundance of each unique TCRbeta CDR3 rearrangement, sequence reads were collapsed and filtered. For each sample, productive Simpson clonality was calculated as the square root of Simpson's diversity index across productive rearrangements. TCRdb obtained this table from immuneACCESS and retained in-frame rearrangements with V and J assigned. These tables miss some clones; where compared with another copy, unresolved V genes account for less than half of the shortfall, and the remainder is unexplained. V and J calls and clone size follow that table, whereas D and trimming were derived from the DNA. This sample holds roughly 50,000 clones; about 89% were observed only once. Of the sample, about 7.3% is held by the ten largest clones.

The sample consisted of peripheral blood. This clonotype was sampled from a woman aged 55-75 years with active or convalescent COVID-19. This chain is built from TRBV2 and TRBJ1-1; the D gene assignment is ambiguous. The CDR3 region has the sequence CASRGRQNTEAFF. The DNA reads as follows: TGTGCCAGCAGAGGAAGACAGAACACTGAAGCTTTCTTT.